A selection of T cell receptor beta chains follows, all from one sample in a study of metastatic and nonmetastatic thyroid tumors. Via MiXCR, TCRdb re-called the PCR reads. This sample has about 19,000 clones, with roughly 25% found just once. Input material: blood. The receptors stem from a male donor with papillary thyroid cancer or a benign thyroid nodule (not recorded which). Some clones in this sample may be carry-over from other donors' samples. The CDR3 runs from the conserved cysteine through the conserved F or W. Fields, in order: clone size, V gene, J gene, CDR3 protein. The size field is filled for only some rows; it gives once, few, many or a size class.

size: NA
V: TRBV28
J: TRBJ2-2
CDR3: CASSYLNTGELFF

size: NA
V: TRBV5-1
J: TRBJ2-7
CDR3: CASSSTSYPYEQYF

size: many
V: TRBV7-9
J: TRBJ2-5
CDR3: CASSLELTQTQYF

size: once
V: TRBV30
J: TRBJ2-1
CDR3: CAWSGGGLAGNNEQFF

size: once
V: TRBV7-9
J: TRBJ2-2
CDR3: CASRPGQAGTGELFF

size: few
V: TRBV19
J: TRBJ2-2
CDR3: CASSLIGELFF

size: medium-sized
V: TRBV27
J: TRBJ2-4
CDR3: CASSPTPGGDIQYF

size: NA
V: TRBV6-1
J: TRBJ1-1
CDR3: CASSVEVKNTEAFF

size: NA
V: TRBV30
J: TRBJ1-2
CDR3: CAWRGNYGYTF

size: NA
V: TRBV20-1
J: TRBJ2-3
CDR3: CSAGRDRSTDTQYF

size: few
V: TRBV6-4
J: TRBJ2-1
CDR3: CASSYSGLAYEQFF

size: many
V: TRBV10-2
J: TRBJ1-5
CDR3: CATGERGNQPQHF

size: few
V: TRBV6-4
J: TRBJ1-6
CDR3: CASSDGGDNSPLHF

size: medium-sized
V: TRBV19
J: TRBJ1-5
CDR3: CASSLGQGANQPQHF

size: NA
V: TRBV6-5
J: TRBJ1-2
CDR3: CASSYSGYGYTF

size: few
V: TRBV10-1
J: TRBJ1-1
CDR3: CASSGTGPTEAFF

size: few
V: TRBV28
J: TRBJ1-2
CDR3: CASSLSWLDRRNYGYTF

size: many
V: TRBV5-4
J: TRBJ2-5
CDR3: CASSLSYQETQYF

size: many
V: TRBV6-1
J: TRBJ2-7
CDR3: CASKASGQGGIYEQYF

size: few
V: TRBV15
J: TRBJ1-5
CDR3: CATRRETPNQPQHF

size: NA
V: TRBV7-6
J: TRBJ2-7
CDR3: CASSLDLGGNEQYF

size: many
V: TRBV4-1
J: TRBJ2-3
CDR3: CASSQGQGAFTPDTQYF

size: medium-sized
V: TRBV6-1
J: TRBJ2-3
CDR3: CASRVTGTDTQYF

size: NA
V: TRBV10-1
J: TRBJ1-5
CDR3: CATETPGQGLSQPQHF

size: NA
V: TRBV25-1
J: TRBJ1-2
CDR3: CASSVRGYGYTF